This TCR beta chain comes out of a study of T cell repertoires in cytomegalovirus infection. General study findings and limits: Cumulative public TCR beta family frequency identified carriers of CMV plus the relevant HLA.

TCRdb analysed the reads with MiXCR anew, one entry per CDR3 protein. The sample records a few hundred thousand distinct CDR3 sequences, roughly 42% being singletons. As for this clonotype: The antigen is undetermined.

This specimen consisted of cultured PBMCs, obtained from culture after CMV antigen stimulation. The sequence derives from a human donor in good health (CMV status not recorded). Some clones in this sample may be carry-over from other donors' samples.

This chain's CDR3 is CASSFGWGGNQPQHF. The DNA for the CDR3 is TGTGCCAGCAGCTTCGGTTGGGGAGGAAATCAGCCCCAGCATTTT. V gene TRBV7-9 combines with J gene TRBJ1-5; D unclear. Germline V gene lookup returns CDR1 SEHNR and CDR2 FQNEAQ (reference sequence). Trimming pared 3 bases from V and 4 bases from J, leaving 13 bases between. This CDR3 is built from 15 residues.